This passage covers 21 T cell receptor beta chains from one sample sequenced in a study of early T cells in non-severe SARS-CoV-2 infection. TCRdb processed the 5' RACE reads anew with MiXCR; each CDR3 protein has one entry. The data show tens of thousands of distinct CDR3 sequences, over 5% seen once. Sequenced here: whole blood, sampled at baseline. Receptors were obtained from an adult who was a healthcare worker with PCR-confirmed SARS-CoV-2 infection or an uninfected control (not recorded which).

This clonotype was picked up many times. V usage is TRBV10-3 and J usage is TRBJ1-3; D is possibly TRBD1 (5 bases). CDR3 length equals 15 residues. Trimming pared 6 bases from V and 2 bases from J, leaving 14 bases between. Germline V gene data show CDR1 as ENHRY and CDR2 as SYGVKD. The CDR3 bases are TGTGCCATCAGCTTCTCGGTAGGGGCTGGAAACACCATATATTTT. Residues: CAISFSVGAGNTIYF.

The V gene is TRBV20-1, the J gene TRBJ1-1, with D unclear. The germline V gene has CDR1 DFQATT and CDR2 SNEGSKA (reference sequence). V was shortened by 3 bases and J by 6 bases, with 17 bases between the two germline ends. CDR3 length equals 14 residues. CDR3: CSASARLNIPEAFF. CDR3 nucleotides: TGCAGTGCTAGTGCCCGTTTAAATATTCCTGAAGCTTTCTTT.

This clonotype was found a few times. The junction departs from the called germline gene at one end, perhaps through a read error. The chain carries TRBV6-5 and TRBJ2-5, with TRBD1 identical over 7 bases. This CDR3 is 15 amino acids long. From germline, CDR1 is MNHEY and CDR2 SVGAGI. CDR3 nucleotide sequence: TGTGCCAGCAGTCACTCTTGGGACAGACAAGAGACCCAGTACTTC. This sequence encodes CASSHSWDRQETQYF.

The chain has TRBV27 and TRBJ2-1; the match to TRBD1 covers 7 bases. The V and J ends lost 6 bases and 5 bases, in that order; junction bases with no gene match: 4. The CDR3 extends over 13 amino acids. Germline assignment: CDR1 MNHEY and CDR2 SMNVEV (reference sequence). In DNA, the CDR3 is TGTGCCAGCAGGATGACAGGGAACAATGAGCAGTTCTTC. It yields the protein CASRMTGNNEQFF.

This clonotype has at least ten counts. In DNA, the CDR3 is TGTGCCAGCAGCCATCAGGCCTTGCAGTTCTTC. Residues: CASSHQALQFF. This rearrangement joins TRBV14 to TRBJ2-1, with D uncertain. CDR3 size: 11 residues. Germline assignment: CDR1 SGHDN and CDR2 FVKESK. The V end was cut by 3 bases, the J end by 12 bases, with 9 bases between. The full variable domain, with the rest looked up from reference TRBV14 and TRBJ2-1, is EAGVTQFPSHSVIEKGQTVTLRCDPISGHDNLYWYRRVMGKEIKFLLHFVKESKQDESGMPNNRFLAERTGGTYSTLKVQPAELEDSGVYFCASSHQALQFFGPGTRLTVL.

This clonotype rates as medium-sized. V gene TRBV15 combines with J gene TRBJ2-1; D call uncertain. CDR3 size: 17 residues. V lost 0 bases to trimming and J lost 1 base, with 13 bases between them. Per the germline V gene, CDR1 is LNHNV and CDR2 is YYDKDF (reference sequence). The CDR3 nucleotides are TGTGCCACCAGCAGAGAAGGGCGCCACAGTTCCTACAATGAGCAGTTCTTC. This codes for CATSREGRHSSYNEQFF.

This clonotype came up once. The V gene is TRBV5-8, the J gene TRBJ2-3, with TRBD2 identical over 8 bases. V dropped 1 base and J dropped 4; count of bases not matched to a gene: 5. This CDR3 is built from 15 residues. CDR1 is SGHTS and CDR2 is YDEGEE in the germline V gene. CDR3 DNA: TGTGCCAGCAGCTTGAAGCGGGAGAAGGCAGATACGCAGTATTTT. Residues: CASSLKREKADTQYF.

The chain employs TRBV4-1 and TRBJ2-2, with no clear D. Trimming removed 4 bases from V and 8 bases from J, with 17 bases in between. Germline lookup yields CDR1 MGHRA and CDR2 YSYEKL. This CDR3 has 15 amino acids. CDR3 DNA: TGCGCCAGCAGCCCAAGGGTAGACATGGGGGGGGAGCTGTTTTTT. It codes for CASSPRVDMGGELFF.

The CDR3 sequence: CSAGAGNSNQPQHF. CDR3 bases: TGCAGTGCCGGGGCAGGGAATAGCAATCAGCCCCAGCATTTT. The rearrangement joins TRBV20-1 to TRBJ1-5; a weak D match, TRBD1 (5 bases). The CDR3 length is 14 residues. The V gene's germline CDR1 is DFQATT and CDR2 SNEGSKA (reference sequence). V was cut by 6 bases and J by 0 bases, with 12 bases left in between.

At least ten counts were recorded for this clonotype. The rearrangement joins TRBV7-9 to TRBJ2-1; a possible D gene is TRBD2 (5 bases). Looked up from germline, CDR1 is SEHNR and CDR2 is FQNEAQ (reference sequence). The CDR3 sequence is 12 residues long. V lost 3 bases, J lost 8 bases, and 8 bases lay in between. The chain's CDR3 is CASSFDGDEQFF. In DNA, the CDR3 is TGTGCCAGCAGCTTTGACGGGGATGAGCAGTTCTTC.

This chain links TRBV20-1 with TRBJ2-7, with 12 nucleotides matching TRBD2. V was clipped by 5 bases and J by 7 bases; unmatched bases: 12. The CDR3 runs 15 residues. Germline V gene lookup returns CDR1 DFQATT and CDR2 SNEGSKA (reference sequence). The CDR3 here is CSARASGRALREQYF. The CDR3 nucleotides read TGCAGTGCTCGAGCTAGCGGGAGGGCCCTCAGGGAGCAGTACTTC.

Many counts were recorded for this clonotype. Here the CDR3 reads CASSLSRDTEAFF. The DNA for the CDR3 is TGTGCCAGCAGCTTATCCAGGGACACTGAAGCTTTCTTT. This chain connects TRBV7-6 to TRBJ1-1; weak D call: TRBD1 (5 bases). CDR3 size: 13 residues. From germline, CDR1 is SGHVS and CDR2 FNYEAQ. The V and J ends lost 2 bases and 3 bases respectively, with 7 bases between them.

The chain carries TRBV28 and TRBJ2-7, with 10 bases lining up with TRBD2. This CDR3 is 15 amino acids long. Germline loops: CDR1 MDHEN, CDR2 SYDVKM. The V gene end was trimmed by 8 bases and the J gene end by 7 bases; junction bases not matched to a gene: 14. The CDR3 coding sequence is TGTGCCAGCCAATCCCCAGCGGGAGGGCTGCGGGAGCAGTACTTC. Translating gives CASQSPAGGLREQYF.

This clonotype was seen more than once but under ten times. The V gene is TRBV3-1, the J gene TRBJ2-7; D not certain. Trimming took 4 bases from V and 6 from J, leaving 7 bases between them. Germline CDR1 and CDR2: LGHDT and YNNKEL (reference sequence). The CDR3 runs 11 residues. In DNA form, the CDR3 reads TGTGCCAGCAGCCTTAAGGCCGAGCAGTACTTC. It specifies CASSLKAEQYF.

V and J are TRBV27 and TRBJ2-4, with TRBD1 identical over 8 bases. The CDR3 totals 13 residues. CDR1 is MNHEY and CDR2 is SMNVEV in the germline V gene (reference sequence). The J segment lost 7 bases and the V segment lost 9 bases, leaving 8 bases of the junction unmatched. CDR3 nucleotides: TGTGCCAGTTATTCCAGGGGGCGCAACATTCAGTACTTC. Amino acids: CASYSRGRNIQYF.

In this sample, this clonotype turned up many times. The genes are TRBV28 and TRBJ2-7; TRBD2 matches at 12 bases. Losses at the gene ends were 2 bases for V and 4 bases for J; bases not matched to a gene: 6. Germline lookup yields CDR1 MDHEN and CDR2 SYDVKM. The CDR3 has 16 amino acids. CDR3 loop: CASSLTSGRIGYEQYF. The DNA of the CDR3 is TGTGCCAGCAGTTTAACTAGCGGGAGGATCGGGTACGAGCAGTACTTC.

The table lists this clonotype with a few counts. The chain has TRBV29-1 and TRBJ1-4; 10 bases agree with TRBD1. This CDR3 comprises 15 residues. The ends lost 1 base at V and 7 bases at J; junction bases unmatched: 6. From germline, CDR1 is SQVTM and CDR2 ANQGSEA. The CDR3 loop reads CSVEGDRGRSEKLFF. DNA of the CDR3: TGCAGCGTTGAAGGTGACAGGGGGCGAAGTGAAAAACTGTTTTTT.

This clonotype came up many times. The rearrangement uses TRBV7-3 and TRBJ2-1; 7 nucleotides line up with TRBD2. Germline CDR1 and CDR2: SGHTA and FQGTGA. CDR3 length: 15 residues. Germline trimming cut 2 bases from V and 8 bases from J; bases unmatched to any gene: 9. CDR3 residues: CASSLLTSHNDEQFF. CDR3 DNA: TGTGCCAGCAGCTTACTGACTAGCCATAACGATGAGCAGTTCTTC.

This clonotype was found a few times. The V gene is TRBV28, the J gene TRBJ2-3, with 11 positions matching TRBD1. CDR1 MDHEN and CDR2 SYDVKM come from the germline V gene. The ends lost 2 bases at V and 3 bases at J; junction bases unmatched: 1. This CDR3 region has 15 residues. CDR3 DNA sequence: TGTGCCAGCAGTTTAGGGACAGGGGGGACAGATACGCAGTATTTT. Its protein product is CASSLGTGGTDTQYF. Complete variable domain (other parts from reference TRBV28 and TRBJ2-3): DVKVTQSSRYLVKRTGEKVFLECVQDMDHENMFWYRQDPGLGLRLIYFSYDVKMKEKGDIPEGYSVSREKKERFSLILESASTNQTSMYLCASSLGTGGTDTQYFGPGTRLTVL.

This clonotype was counted many times. The chain links TRBV5-1 to TRBJ2-7; D possibly corresponds to TRBD2 (6 bases). Trimming pared 3 bases from V and 4 bases from J, leaving 14 bases between. CDR3 length: 14 residues. Germline CDR1 and CDR2: SGHRS and YFSETQ. In nucleotides, the CDR3 is TGCGCCAGCAGCTACGAGAGCGGGCATTACGAGCAGTACTTC. Protein: CASSYESGHYEQYF.

Here the CDR3 reads CASSIVGSDYNEQFF. CDR3 bases: TGTGCCAGTAGTATAGTCGGGAGCGATTACAATGAGCAGTTCTTC. V gene TRBV19 combines with J gene TRBJ2-1; maybe TRBD2 (6 bases). This CDR3 is 15 amino acids long. The germline gives CDR1 LNHDA, CDR2 SQIVND (reference sequence). V lost 1 base and J 4 bases, leaving 11 bases between the germline ends.